This TCR beta chain was found in a study of CD8 T cells in ankylosing spondylitis. Points from the study as a whole: Clones tied to disease were said to be significantly enriched in matched ankylosing spondylitis synovial fluid. Peripheral blood samples showed relatively rare disease-linked clones, and these clones were CD8+. Among TCR beta sequences, a motif of roughly 8 highly homologous variants appeared characteristic of ankylosing spondylitis blood.

Using quantitative 5'-RACE with molecular barcodes, the authors made TCR beta libraries. TCRdb processed the 5' RACE reads anew with MiXCR; each CDR3 protein has one entry. The sample contains some 130,000 distinct CDR3 sequences, 9.3% of which appear only once. CDR1 is SGHRS and CDR2 is YFSETQ in the germline V gene. V dropped 2 bases and J dropped 5; count of bases not matched to a gene: 7. The CDR3 sequence is 15 residues long. This clonotype was observed at least ten times. Its matching antigen is unknown. Sequences were obtained from blood, either unsorted or a sorted T cell fraction (not recorded which). The rearrangement joins TRBV5-1 to TRBJ2-1, with TRBD2 identical over 7 bases. This receptor was obtained from a male donor with ankylosing spondylitis or in good health (not recorded which). For the CDR3, the DNA is TGCGCCAGCAGCTTCTTTGCGGGAGCGAACAATGAGCAGTTCTTC. It specifies CASSFFAGANNEQFF.